This entry lists 24 T cell receptor beta chains sequenced from one sample in a study of sequential checkpoint blockade in melanoma (dated by TCRdb to between 2019 and 2020). Sample treatment or condition, as interpreted from the label and publication: randomized to nivolumab then ipilimumab (arm A) or the reverse (arm B). The library was prepared using the immunoSEQ multiplex PCR assay. Held by TCRdb, this immuneACCESS table contains in-frame sequences only and omits some clones. Under half of the omission traces to an unresolved V gene where checked; the cause of the rest is unknown. The sample has some 19,000 clones on record, more than 70% of them singletons. The ten largest clones capture 36% of the sample. The specimen comprised CD8+ T cells sorted from blood (inferred from file names), sampled from a patient given nivolumab and ipilimumab in sequence. These receptors were collected from a human donor with melanoma.

The CDR3 bases are TGTGCCAGCAGACCAGGGACAGTTTCAAATCAGCCCCAGCATTTT. Its protein product is CASRPGTVSNQPQHF. The V gene is TRBV6-5, the J gene TRBJ1-5; 7 bases fit TRBD1. With V trimmed by 6 bases and J by 4 bases, 9 bases remained unmatched. CDR1 MNHEY and CDR2 SVGAGI come from the germline V gene. The length of the CDR3 is 15 residues.

This clone was seen a few times. The rearrangement uses TRBV5-4 and TRBJ2-7, with 8 bases matching TRBD2. The CDR3 is 13 residues long. With 5 bases clipped from V and 3 bases from J, the junction kept 4 bases outside the gene matches. In germline, CDR1 is SGHNT, CDR2 YYREEE (reference sequence). Here the CDR3 DNA reads TGTGCCAGCAGTGAGCGGGGGCTCTACGAGCAGTACTTC. As protein: CASSERGLYEQYF.

The chain is built from TRBV30 and TRBJ2-1, with 8 bases identical to TRBD1. The CDR3 extends over 15 amino acids. With 2 bases clipped from V and 4 bases from J, the junction kept 7 bases outside the gene matches. Germline V gene data show CDR1 as GTSNPN and CDR2 as SVGIG (reference sequence). The CDR3: CAWSPTGAIYNEQFF. CDR3 sequence (DNA): TGTGCCTGGAGTCCGACAGGGGCAATTTACAATGAGCAGTTCTTC.

The chain carries TRBV4-2 and TRBJ2-7; 9 bases match TRBD2. CDR1 and CDR2 from the germline V gene are LGHNA and YNFKEQ. Trimming cost V 1 base and J 2 bases; bases outside gene matches: 3. The CDR3 is 15 residues long. The CDR3 DNA reads as TGTGCCAGCAGCCAAGGACTAGCGGCAACCTACGAGCAGTACTTC. Protein product: CASSQGLAATYEQYF.

Only one count was recorded for this clone. The CDR3 sequence is CASSLVIGGRTEAFF. The CDR3 bases are TGTGCCAGCAGCTTAGTAATCGGGGGAAGGACTGAAGCTTTCTTT. The chain recombines TRBV7-9 with TRBJ1-1; tentatively, D is TRBD1 (5 bases). This CDR3 comprises 15 residues. Trimming took 1 base from V and 5 from J, leaving 14 bases between them. Germline V gene sequence: CDR1 SEHNR, CDR2 FQNEAQ (reference sequence). Full variable domain (missing parts from reference TRBV7-9 and TRBJ1-1): DTGVSQNPRHKITKRGQNVTFRCDPISEHNRLYWYRQTLGQGPEFLTYFQNEAQLEKSRLLSDRFSAERPKGSFSTLEIQRTEQGDSAMYLCASSLVIGGRTEAFFGQGTRLTVV.

V gene TRBV13 combines with J gene TRBJ2-7; TRBD1 is a possible D gene (5 bases). Germline values: CDR1 PRHDT, CDR2 FYEKMQ (reference sequence). Trimming shortened V by 4 bases and J by 0 bases, and 10 bases separated the two germline ends. This CDR3 has 14 amino acids. The CDR3 DNA follows: TGTGCCAGCAGCTCCCCGGACATCTCCTACGAGCAGTACTTC. Its protein is CASSSPDISYEQYF.

The V and J genes are TRBV30 and TRBJ2-1; TRBD2 matches at 7 bases. Germline V gene data show CDR1 as GTSNPN and CDR2 as SVGIG (reference sequence). V dropped 0 bases and J dropped 8; count of bases not matched to a gene: 13. There are 16 residues in the CDR3. CDR3 nucleotides: TGTGCCTGGAGTGTACTCGGGAGCGGGGTGATCGATGAGCAGTTCTTC. Translated, it gives CAWSVLGSGVIDEQFF. Full variable domain (missing parts from reference TRBV30 and TRBJ2-1): SQTIHQWPATLVQPVGSPLSLECTVEGTSNPNLYWYRQAAGRGLQLLFYSVGIGQISSEVPQNLSASRPQDRQFILSSKKLLLSDSGFYLCAWSVLGSGVIDEQFFGPGTRLTVL.

The chain recombines TRBV11-2 with TRBJ2-5; perhaps TRBD2 as D (5 bases). The J call may be mistaken, given a closer DNA end match to TRBJ2-7. The germline gives CDR1 SGHAT, CDR2 FQNNGV. The CDR3 length is 13 residues. The CDR3 loop reads CASSLERDYEQYF. The DNA of the CDR3 is TGTGCCAGCAGCTTAGAGAGGGACTACGAGCAGTACTTC.

V usage is TRBV4-1 and J usage is TRBJ2-7; 7 bases align to TRBD2. Trimming cost V 4 bases and J 2 bases; bases outside gene matches: 2. Germline lookup yields CDR1 MGHRA and CDR2 YSYEKL. There are 13 residues in the CDR3. The CDR3 DNA sequence: TGCGCCAGCAGCCGAGGACTAGCCTACGAGCAGTACTTC. It translates to CASSRGLAYEQYF.

This chain uses TRBV27 with TRBJ2-7; maybe TRBD1 (6 bases). Germline-derived CDR1 and CDR2 are MNHEY and SMNVEV (reference sequence). V dropped 5 bases and J dropped 7 bases, with 18 bases sitting between them. The CDR3 is 14 amino acids. CDR3 region: CASSISGTRAEQYF. In DNA, the CDR3 is TGTGCCAGCAGTATCTCCGGGACACGAGCAGAGCAGTACTTC.

This chain links TRBV5-6 with TRBJ2-5; tentative D call: TRBD2 (5 bases). The end of the DNA fits TRBJ2-7 better, so the J call may be wrong. The CDR3 length is 12 residues. Germline values: CDR1 SGHDT, CDR2 YYEEEE. CDR3: CASGAAAYEQYF. CDR3 in DNA: TGTGCCAGCGGAGCGGCAGCTTACGAGCAGTACTTC.

This chain links TRBV5-6 with TRBJ2-7; TRBD2 matches 8 bases. J gave up 3 bases and V 7 bases, and 6 bases lay outside the gene matches. In germline, CDR1 is SGHDT, CDR2 YYEEEE. This CDR3 is built from 13 residues. CDR3 sequence: CASGREGHYEQYF. CDR3 bases: TGTGCCAGCGGCCGGGAGGGCCACTACGAGCAGTACTTC.

This clone occurred once. The rearrangement uses TRBV5-6 and TRBJ2-7; no clear D gene. Germline CDR1 reads SGHDT; CDR2 reads YYEEEE. The CDR3 spans 13 residues. With 0 bases removed from V and 0 bases from J, the gap between germline ends came to 4 bases. CDR3: CASSLDTSYEQYF. The CDR3 DNA is TGTGCCAGCAGCTTGGACACCTCCTACGAGCAGTACTTC.

J is TRBJ2-3 and V is TRBV6-4; TRBD2 agrees at 16 bases. The V gene's germline CDR1 is MRHNA and CDR2 SNTAGT. The CDR3 spans 16 residues. Trimming removed 5 bases from V and 4 bases from J; junction bases left unmatched: 3. CDR3: CASSSGTSGRADTQYF. CDR3 coding DNA: TGTGCCAGCAGTTCCGGGACTAGCGGGAGGGCAGATACGCAGTATTTT.

This sequence joins TRBV27 and TRBJ1-4; 7 bases line up with TRBD1. CDR3 length: 15 amino acids. V gave up 2 bases and J gave up 8 bases; unmatched junction bases: 8. The germline gives CDR1 MNHEY, CDR2 SMNVEV (reference sequence). CDR3 sequence reads: CASSLGRGLQEKLFF. CDR3 sequence (DNA): TGTGCCAGCAGTTTAGGAAGGGGGCTCCAAGAAAAACTGTTTTTT. Variable domain in full (rest from reference TRBV27 and TRBJ1-4): EAQVTQNPRYLITVTGKKLTVTCSQNMNHEYMSWYRQDPGLGLRQIYYSMNVEVTDKGDVPEGYKVSRKEKRNFPLILESPSPNQTSLYFCASSLGRGLQEKLFFGSGTQLSVL.

This clone was recorded only once. The CDR3 coding sequence is TGCGCCAGCAGCTTGAGGTCCGTGCGGGGCCGGCAAGAGACCCAGTACTTC. It codes for CASSLRSVRGRQETQYF. The rearrangement uses TRBV5-1 and TRBJ2-5; weak D call: TRBD2 (6 bases). V was pared by 1 base and J by 2 bases, with 18 bases between. This CDR3 has 17 amino acids. Germline V CDR1 and CDR2: SGHRS, YFSETQ.

This clone occurred a few times. The V and J genes are TRBV14 and TRBJ2-7; no reliable D call. The V gene's germline CDR1 is SGHDN and CDR2 FVKESK. V gave up 4 bases and J gave up 3 bases, with 10 bases separating them. This CDR3 region has 13 residues. DNA for the CDR3: TGTGCCAGCAGCCCGCGTATAAGCTACGAGCAGTACTTC. The encoded protein is CASSPRISYEQYF.

The CDR3 DNA sequence: TGTGCCAGTAGTATTTCCGGGGGGCCCCTCAATGAGCAGTTCTTC. Protein product: CASSISGGPLNEQFF. The gene calls are TRBV19 and TRBJ2-1, with a possible D match to TRBD2 (7 bases). Germline CDR1 is LNHDA and CDR2 is SQIVND (reference sequence). The CDR3 extends over 15 amino acids. Trimming pared 3 bases from V and 6 bases from J, leaving 15 bases between.

The chain joins TRBV29-1 to TRBJ2-7; 7 bases are a match to TRBD1. The CDR3 consists of 13 residues. Germline trimming cut 5 bases from V and 5 bases from J; bases unmatched to any gene: 9. The germline CDR1 and CDR2 sequences are SQVTM and ANQGSEA. This CDR3 is CSVFLGGPDEQYF. The CDR3 nucleotides are TGCAGCGTTTTTTTAGGGGGCCCCGACGAGCAGTACTTC.

This chain uses TRBV13 with TRBJ2-1, with TRBD2 matching 13 bases. V lost 3 bases to trimming and J lost 7 bases; unmatched junction nucleotides: 3. CDR3 size: 15 residues. Germline assignment: CDR1 PRHDT and CDR2 FYEKMQ (reference sequence). For the CDR3, the DNA is TGTGCCAGCAGCTTGGGACTAGCGGGGAGTAATGAGCAGTTCTTC. Translated: CASSLGLAGSNEQFF.

The V and J genes are TRBV28 and TRBJ1-1; no clear D gene. The CDR3 runs to 14 residues. Between the trimmed V and J ends, which lost 4 bases and 5 bases, there was a span of 14 bases. Germline V CDR1 and CDR2: MDHEN, SYDVKM. This CDR3 reads CASSWAGRWTEAFF. The DNA of the CDR3 is TGTGCCAGCAGTTGGGCGGGTCGGTGGACTGAAGCTTTCTTT.

The chain has TRBV5-6 and TRBJ2-5; weak D call: TRBD1 (6 bases). The CDR3 covers 15 residues. From germline, CDR1 is SGHDT and CDR2 YYEEEE. The ends were cut back, 4 bases at V and 3 bases at J, with 16 bases in the middle. The CDR3 DNA follows: TGTGCCAGCAGCAGGCCCCCCAGGGGCGAAGAGACCCAGTACTTC. Translated: CASSRPPRGEETQYF. The variable domain in full, completed from reference TRBV5-6 and TRBJ2-5, reads DAGVTQSPTHLIKTRGQQVTLRCSPKSGHDTVSWYQQALGQGPQFIFQYYEEEERQRGNFPDRFSGHQFPNYSSELNVNALLLGDSALYLCASSRPPRGEETQYFGPGTRLLVL.

The chain employs TRBV27 and TRBJ1-1; the D gene is possibly TRBD1 (5 bases). The CDR3 covers 14 residues. Germline V gene lookup returns CDR1 MNHEY and CDR2 SMNVEV (reference sequence). Trimming took 0 bases from V and 2 from J, leaving 7 bases between them. The CDR3 reads CASSLSRVNTEAFF. The CDR3 DNA is TGTGCCAGCAGTTTATCCAGGGTTAACACTGAAGCTTTCTTT.

V gene TRBV28 combines with J gene TRBJ1-5, with 12 nucleotides matching TRBD1. The CDR3 is 20 amino acids. Germline lookup yields CDR1 MDHEN and CDR2 SYDVKM. With V trimmed by 4 bases and J by 0 bases, 13 bases remained unmatched. The CDR3 nucleotides are TGTGCCAGCAGTTCTTCCCAGGGACAGGGGGCTGAGGATAGCAATCAGCCCCAGCATTTT. Its translation: CASSSSQGQGAEDSNQPQHF.